The 9 T cell receptor beta chains presented below share a single source sample, sequenced in a study of human T cells and chemical hapten exposure (dated by TCRdb to the early 2020s). The library was prepared using RACE. Instrument used: NextSeq 500. TCRdb reanalyzed the raw reads on its own, using fastp at Q25 for trimming and MiXCR for clone calling, and kept in-frame beta chains. Every CDR3 protein is listed once, alongside the most common genes and DNA of its rows. The sample table records approximately 350,000 distinct CDR3 sequences; about 6.9% of these occur just once. About 5.4% of the sample rests with the top ten. This specimen's time point label, per the study, means: patch test 2, 6 weeks after DPC sensitization. Read against the paper, the sample's treatment or condition label means: therapeutic diphenylcyclopropenone sensitization with weekly scalp DPC. Specimen: whole blood, collected in connection with sensitization to the hapten diphenylcyclopropenone (DPC). These receptors came from a woman aged 18-29 years with alopecia areata. Some clones in this sample may be carry-over from other donors' samples.

V is TRBV9 and J is TRBJ2-1; D is uncertain. The CDR3 sequence is 15 residues long. CDR1 and CDR2 (germline): SGDLS, YYNGEE. V shed 3 bases and J shed 2 bases, with 12 bases lying between them. CDR3 DNA: TGTGCCAGCAGCGCAGACGGCCGCCCCTACAATGAGCAGTTCTTC. Encoded protein: CASSADGRPYNEQFF.

The genes are TRBV2 and TRBJ2-5; tentatively, D is TRBD1 (6 bases). The CDR3 is 12 residues long. The germline gives CDR1 SNHLY, CDR2 FYNNEI. With 4 bases removed from V and 5 bases from J, the gap between germline ends came to 8 bases. CDR3 sequence (DNA): TGTGCCAGCAGTGGACAGGCGGAGACCCAGTACTTC. It yields the protein CASSGQAETQYF.

This clonotype was picked up many times. The chain carries TRBV7-8 and TRBJ1-4, with D tentatively TRBD1 (5 bases). Germline loops: CDR1 SGHVS, CDR2 FQNEAQ. The germline V and J ends were trimmed by 6 bases and 8 bases, with 13 bases remaining between them. This CDR3 comprises 13 residues. Written as DNA, the CDR3 is TGTGCCAGCAGTTTCCCGGAGGGGGAAAAACTGTTTTTT. Its protein product is CASSFPEGEKLFF.

This clonotype has a handful of counts. The V and J genes are TRBV7-9 and TRBJ2-6; D gene unclear. V lost 5 bases and J 0 bases, leaving 8 bases between the germline ends. Germline V gives CDR1 SEHNR, CDR2 FQNEAQ (reference sequence). The CDR3 has 15 amino acids. This CDR3 reads CASSRLTSGANVLTF. The CDR3 DNA is TGTGCCAGCAGCAGACTGACCTCTGGGGCCAACGTCCTGACTTTC.

This chain links TRBV6-5 with TRBJ2-7; 12 bases match TRBD1. CDR1 is MNHEY, CDR2 SVGAGI, per germline. V was pared by 6 bases and J by 4 bases, with 4 bases of the junction left unmatched. The CDR3 covers 14 residues. The DNA for the CDR3 is TGTGCCAGCAGGGGGACAGGGGGCGGGTACGAGCAGTACTTC. It yields the protein CASRGTGGGYEQYF.

This chain joins TRBV12-3 or TRBV12-4 and TRBJ2-7; TRBD2 matches at 8 bases. J was trimmed by 6 bases and V by 2 bases; bases with no gene match: 6. The CDR3 loop spans 14 amino acids. The CDR3 loop is CASSLTSGGAEQYF. DNA of the CDR3: TGTGCCAGCAGTTTAACTTCCGGGGGGGCCGAGCAGTACTTC.

This clonotype was seen repeatedly, ten times or more. This rearrangement joins TRBV6-1 to TRBJ1-3, with D uncertain. Germline CDR1 and CDR2: MNHNS and SASEGT. The CDR3 extends over 16 amino acids. Trimming pared 7 bases from V and 0 bases from J, leaving 16 bases between. CDR3 sequence: CASTPLGRSSGNTIYF. DNA of the CDR3: TGTGCCAGCACCCCCCTGGGCAGGAGCTCTGGAAACACCATATATTTT.

This clonotype appeared a few times. V and J are TRBV6-5 and TRBJ2-5; 8 bases are shared with TRBD2. The junction had 9 bases not matched to a gene; V was cut back by 8 bases and J by 4 bases. From germline, CDR1 is MNHEY and CDR2 SVGAGI. CDR3 size: 14 residues. The CDR3 reads CASVSLRGGETQYF. CDR3 DNA sequence: TGTGCCAGCGTCTCACTCCGGGGGGGAGAGACCCAGTACTTC.

This chain connects TRBV7-2 to TRBJ1-2; D gene uncertain. Trimming took off 5 bases at V and 4 bases at J, with 17 bases between the two ends. The germline V gene encodes CDR1 SGHTA and CDR2 FQGNSA. The CDR3 is made up of 15 amino acids. CDR3 protein: CASSQGSPRAYGYTF. CDR3 bases: TGTGCCAGCAGCCAAGGGAGCCCTAGGGCCTATGGCTACACCTTC.